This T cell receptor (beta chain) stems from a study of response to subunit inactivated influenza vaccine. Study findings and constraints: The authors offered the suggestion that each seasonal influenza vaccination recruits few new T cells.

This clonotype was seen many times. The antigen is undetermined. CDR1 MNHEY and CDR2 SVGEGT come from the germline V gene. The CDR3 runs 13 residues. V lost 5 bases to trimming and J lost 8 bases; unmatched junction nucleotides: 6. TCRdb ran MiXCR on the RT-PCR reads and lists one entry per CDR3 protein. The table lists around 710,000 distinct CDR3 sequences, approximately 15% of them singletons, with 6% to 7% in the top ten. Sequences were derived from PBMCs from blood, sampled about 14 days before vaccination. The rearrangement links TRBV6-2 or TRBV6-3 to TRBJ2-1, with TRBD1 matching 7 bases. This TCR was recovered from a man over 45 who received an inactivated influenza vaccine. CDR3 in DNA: TGTGCCAGCAGTATACAGGGGTGGGATGAGCAGTTCTTC. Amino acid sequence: CASSIQGWDEQFF.